The 7 T cell receptor beta chains given below trace back to one sample, sequenced in a study of blood T cell repertoires in COVID-19. Sequenced by immunoSEQ multiplex PCR; TCRdb stores in-frame clones only, minus some. This table holds 170,000 or so clones, over 70% found once. Sequencing used peripheral blood. The receptors originated from a woman aged 60-75 years with acute or convalescent COVID-19.

The rearrangement links TRBV6-4 to TRBJ2-1, with a tentative D call TRBD2 (5 bases). V gave up 4 bases and J gave up 0 bases, with 10 bases separating them. Germline V CDR1 and CDR2: MRHNA, SNTAGT. The length of the CDR3 is 15 residues. Written as DNA, the CDR3 is TGTGCCAGCAGTGTAGGAGAGGGCTCCTACAATGAGCAGTTCTTC. Its translation is CASSVGEGSYNEQFF.

The chain joins TRBV19 to TRBJ1-5; 9 nucleotides match TRBD1. The germline CDR1 and CDR2 sequences are LNHDA and SQIVND (reference sequence). The CDR3 sequence is 15 residues long. V was clipped by 10 bases and J by 2 bases; unmatched bases: 9. The CDR3 is CATEDRGYGNQPQHF. The DNA of the CDR3 is TGTGCCACAGAGGACAGGGGCTATGGCAATCAGCCCCAGCATTTT.

This clone was seen just once. This chain uses TRBV7-8 with TRBJ2-3, with a possible D match to TRBD1 (5 bases). From germline, CDR1 is SGHVS and CDR2 FQNEAQ. The CDR3 extends over 13 amino acids. Trimming took 5 bases from V and 6 from J, leaving 12 bases between them. The CDR3: CASSPVAGDTQYF. The CDR3 nucleotides are TGTGCCAGCAGCCCCGTGGCAGGGGATACGCAGTATTTT.

V usage is TRBV2 and J usage is TRBJ1-4; weak D call: TRBD1 (6 bases). Trimming left V 6 bases short and J 7 bases short, with 18 bases between. Per the germline V gene, CDR1 is SNHLY and CDR2 is FYNNEI. The CDR3 is made up of 15 amino acids. The CDR3 DNA sequence: TGTGCCAGCAGGGTACAGGGTCAAGGAGGTGAAAAACTGTTTTTT. Amino acid sequence: CASRVQGQGGEKLFF.

Regarding this clone: At one of its ends the junction is not consistent with the germline gene, which may arise from a read error. V and J are TRBV29-1 and TRBJ1-4; D gene uncertain. From germline, CDR1 is SQVTM and CDR2 ANQGSEA. The CDR3 is 14 amino acids. The CDR3 nucleotides read TGCAGCGTTGGATTACAGACAACTAGTGAAAAACTGTTTTTT. Protein product: CSVGLQTTSEKLFF. Full variable domain (rest looked up from reference TRBV29-1 and TRBJ1-4): SAVISQKPSRDICQRGTSLTIQCQVDSQVTMMFWYRQQPGQSLTLIATANQGSEATYESGFVIDKFPISRPNLTFSTLTVSNMSPEDSSIYLCSVGLQTTSEKLFFGSGTQLSVL.

The chain combines TRBV7-9 with TRBJ2-2; tentative D call: TRBD2 (5 bases). Trimming removed 8 bases from V and 3 bases from J, with 19 bases in between. The CDR3 consists of 16 residues. Germline V gene sequence: CDR1 SEHNR, CDR2 FQNEAQ (reference sequence). CDR3 loop: CASSWGSGFYTGELFF. CDR3 nucleotides: TGTGCCAGCTCTTGGGGATCGGGGTTTTACACCGGGGAGCTGTTTTTT. The entire variable domain, with the rest obtained from reference TRBV7-9 and TRBJ2-2, is as follows: DTGVSQNPRHKITKRGQNVTFRCDPISEHNRLYWYRQTLGQGPEFLTYFQNEAQLEKSRLLSDRFSAERPKGSFSTLEIQRTEQGDSAMYLCASSWGSGFYTGELFFGEGSRLTVL.

The chain employs TRBV24-1 and TRBJ2-5; 8 bases are shared with TRBD2. J was trimmed by 2 bases and V by 5 bases; bases with no gene match: 3. Looked up from germline, CDR1 is KGHDR and CDR2 is SFDVKD. The CDR3 contains 14 residues. The CDR3 spells CATSATSGQETQYF. CDR3 bases: TGTGCCACCAGTGCTACTAGCGGTCAAGAGACCCAGTACTTC.